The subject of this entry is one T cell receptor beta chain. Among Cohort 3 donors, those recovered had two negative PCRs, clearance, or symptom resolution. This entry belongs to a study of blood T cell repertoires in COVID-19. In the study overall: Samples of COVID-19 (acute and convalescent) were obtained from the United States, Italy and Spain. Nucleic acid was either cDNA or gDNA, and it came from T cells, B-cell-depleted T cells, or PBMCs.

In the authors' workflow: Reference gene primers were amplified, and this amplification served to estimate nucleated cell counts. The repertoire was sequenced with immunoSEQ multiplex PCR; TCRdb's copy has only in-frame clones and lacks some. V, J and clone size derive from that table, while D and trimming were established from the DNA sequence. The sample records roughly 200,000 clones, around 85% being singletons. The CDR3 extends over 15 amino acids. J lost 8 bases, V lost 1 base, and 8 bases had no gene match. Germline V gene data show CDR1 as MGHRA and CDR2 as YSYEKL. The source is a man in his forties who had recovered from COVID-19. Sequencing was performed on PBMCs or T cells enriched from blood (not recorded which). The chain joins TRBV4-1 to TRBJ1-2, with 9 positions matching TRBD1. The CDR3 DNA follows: TGCGCCAGCAGCCAAGCGGGACAGGGATTATCGGGCTACACCTTC. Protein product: CASSQAGQGLSGYTF.